There are a few counts of the clone carrying this T cell receptor beta chain. What it binds is not known. This entry is derived from a study of beta chain features in type 1 diabetes. Whole-study findings and limits: A moderate, significant TCRB CDR3 shortening appeared in type 1 diabetes across four CD4+ subsets. The similarity of naive, central memory and Treg TCRB repertoires appeared greater among patients than among healthy donors.

Sequenced material consisted of expressed TCRB transcripts (all of the isolated RNA was reverse transcribed). Repertoires were generated with immunoSEQ multiplex PCR, while TCRdb's copy carries only in-frame clones and drops some. The sample shows about 250,000 clones, approximately 10% of them seen only once. V gave up 7 bases and J gave up 1 base, with 13 bases separating them. The CDR3 is made up of 14 amino acids. Germline CDR1 is MDHEN and CDR2 is SYDVKM. Sequenced input: naive CD4+ T cells from blood. This clonotype originated in a man in his thirties or forties with type 1 diabetes. The V call is TRBV28, the J call TRBJ1-1; D possibly corresponds to TRBD1 (5 bases). CDR3 amino acids: CASNIVQANTEAFF. The CDR3 region has the DNA TGTGCCAGCAATATCGTACAGGCGAACACTGAAGCTTTCTTT.